The TCR beta chain described here comes from a study of T-cell memory formation after mild COVID-19. For the study at large: Clusters were largely donor specific.

Trimming cost V 1 base and J 1 base, with 10 bases left between them. Germline V gives CDR1 SEHNR, CDR2 FQNEAQ (reference sequence). The CDR3 has 15 amino acids. Amplification by 5'RACE using constant-segment primers produced TCR alpha and TCR beta cDNA libraries that carried sample barcodes and UMIs. TCRdb re-analysed the 5' RACE reads in MiXCR, keeping a single row per CDR3 protein. Among 450,000 or so distinct CDR3 sequences listed, around 27% were seen once. The source of this sequence is an adult woman who had mild COVID-19 (a few samples of this study predate the infection). Cell type and time point are not known. The V gene is TRBV7-9, the J gene TRBJ2-5, with D maybe TRBD1 (6 bases). What was sequenced was PBMCs or a T cell subset sorted from them (not recorded which). In DNA form, the CDR3 reads TGTGCCAGCAGCTTAGTAGGGGGAATCCAAGAGACCCAGTACTTC. Translated: CASSLVGGIQETQYF. The whole variable domain, filled in from reference TRBV7-9 and TRBJ2-5, reads DTGVSQNPRHKITKRGQNVTFRCDPISEHNRLYWYRQTLGQGPEFLTYFQNEAQLEKSRLLSDRFSAERPKGSFSTLEIQRTEQGDSAMYLCASSLVGGIQETQYFGPGTRLLVL.